The rows below give T cell receptor beta chains drawn from one sample of a study of blood T cell repertoires in COVID-19. Assay: immunoSEQ multiplex PCR; the TCRdb copy retains only in-frame clones and omits some. This repertoire shows roughly 230,000 clones, roughly 89% found once; its top ten account for roughly 4%. The sequenced sample consisted of PBMCs or T cells enriched from blood (not recorded which). All receptors derive from a woman aged 25 to 39 with acute COVID-19. The CDR3 runs from the conserved cysteine through the conserved F or W. D genes are given only for firm matches. Clone size is shown for a subset of rows, as once, few, many or a class of expanded clone.

V: TRBV28
D: .
size: .
J: TRBJ1-1
CDR3: CASSLRYTEAFF
DNA: TGTGCCAGCAGTTTACGTTACACTGAAGCTTTCTTT

V: TRBV10-2
D: TRBD2
size: .
J: TRBJ2-1
CDR3: CASSEQLAGGPYNEQFF
DNA: TGCGCCAGCAGTGAGCAACTAGCGGGGGGTCCGTACAATGAGCAGTTCTTC

V: TRBV18
D: TRBD1
size: once
J: TRBJ2-3
CDR3: CASSRGTGETDTQYF
DNA: TGTGCCAGCTCCCGCGGGACAGGGGAAACAGATACGCAGTATTTT

V: TRBV5-1
D: TRBD1
size: once
J: TRBJ1-1
CDR3: CASSPLRDRLSTEAFF
DNA: TGCGCCAGCAGCCCACTTCGGGACAGGCTATCCACTGAAGCTTTCTTT

V: TRBV5-6
D: .
size: .
J: TRBJ1-3
CDR3: CASSLRGGGGNTIYF
DNA: TGTGCCAGCAGCTTGAGGGGAGGCGGTGGAAACACCATATATTTT

V: TRBV29-1
D: TRBD2
size: once
J: TRBJ2-1
CDR3: CSATSGGANEQFF
DNA: TGCAGCGCAACTAGCGGGGGGGCCAATGAGCAGTTCTTC

V: TRBV7-9
D: TRBD1
size: .
J: TRBJ2-1
CDR3: CASRLAREDRGLDNEQFF
DNA: TGTGCCAGCAGACTGGCACGGGAGGACAGGGGACTTGACAATGAGCAGTTCTTC

V: TRBV6-5
D: .
size: .
J: TRBJ1-2
CDR3: CASRGQAGPGYGYTF
DNA: TGTGCCAGCCGCGGGCAGGCGGGTCCGGGCTATGGCTACACCTTC

V: TRBV5-1
D: TRBD2
size: .
J: TRBJ2-1
CDR3: CASSRGTSGDRYNEQFF
DNA: TGCGCCAGCAGCCGAGGGACTAGCGGGGACCGCTACAATGAGCAGTTCTTC

V: TRBV7-9
D: TRBD1
size: .
J: TRBJ1-1
CDR3: CASSKGQPGTEAFF
DNA: TGTGCCAGCAGCAAGGGACAGCCGGGGACTGAAGCTTTCTTT

V: TRBV3-1/TRBV3-2
D: TRBD1
size: once
J: TRBJ1-6
CDR3: CASRPGQQSSYNSPLHF
DNA: TGTGCCAGCAGACCGGGACAGCAGAGCTCCTATAATTCACCCCTCCACTTT

V: TRBV10-3
D: TRBD1
size: .
J: TRBJ1-2
CDR3: CAISEPGTDANYGYTF
DNA: TGTGCCATCAGTGAGCCGGGGACAGACGCTAACTATGGCTACACCTTC

V: TRBV7-9
D: TRBD1
size: few
J: TRBJ2-5
CDR3: CASSLWTGEGETQYF
DNA: TGTGCCAGCAGCTTATGGACAGGGGAAGGCGAGACCCAGTACTTC

V: TRBV7-3
D: .
size: .
J: TRBJ2-1
CDR3: CASSLVSGSYNEQFF
DNA: TGTGCCAGCAGCTTAGTCTCCGGCTCCTACAATGAGCAGTTCTTC

V: TRBV5-1
D: .
size: .
J: TRBJ1-4
CDR3: CASSFQQGDEKLFF
DNA: TGCGCCAGCAGCTTTCAACAGGGCGACGAAAAACTGTTTTTT

V: TRBV11-3
D: TRBD1
size: .
J: TRBJ2-7
CDR3: CASSLGTGAYEQYF
DNA: TGTGCCAGCAGCTTAGGGACAGGAGCCTACGAGCAGTACTTC

V: TRBV7-9
D: .
size: few
J: TRBJ2-1
CDR3: CASSLIGGGGVLGHEQFF
DNA: TGTGCCAGCAGCTTGATCGGAGGGGGGGGCGTTCTCGGGCATGAGCAGTTCTTC

V: TRBV7-9
D: .
size: .
J: TRBJ1-1
CDR3: CASSSEDSFTEAFF
DNA: TGTGCCAGCAGCTCCGAGGACAGCTTCACTGAAGCTTTCTTT

V: TRBV19
D: TRBD1
size: .
J: TRBJ1-2
CDR3: CASSTRTGNYGYTF
DNA: TGTGCCAGTAGTACCAGGACAGGGAACTATGGCTACACCTTC

V: TRBV5-4
D: TRBD1
size: few
J: TRBJ2-7
CDR3: CAAGTGSYEQYF
DNA: TGTGCCGCAGGGACAGGGTCCTACGAGCAGTACTTC

V: TRBV28
D: .
size: once
J: TRBJ2-2
CDR3: CASTRRTGELFF
DNA: TGTGCCAGCACCAGAAGAACCGGGGAGCTGTTTTTT

V: TRBV6-5
D: .
size: .
J: TRBJ2-5
CDR3: CASSYSAGRKETQYF
DNA: TGTGCCAGCAGTTACTCGGCGGGCCGAAAAGAGACCCAGTACTTC